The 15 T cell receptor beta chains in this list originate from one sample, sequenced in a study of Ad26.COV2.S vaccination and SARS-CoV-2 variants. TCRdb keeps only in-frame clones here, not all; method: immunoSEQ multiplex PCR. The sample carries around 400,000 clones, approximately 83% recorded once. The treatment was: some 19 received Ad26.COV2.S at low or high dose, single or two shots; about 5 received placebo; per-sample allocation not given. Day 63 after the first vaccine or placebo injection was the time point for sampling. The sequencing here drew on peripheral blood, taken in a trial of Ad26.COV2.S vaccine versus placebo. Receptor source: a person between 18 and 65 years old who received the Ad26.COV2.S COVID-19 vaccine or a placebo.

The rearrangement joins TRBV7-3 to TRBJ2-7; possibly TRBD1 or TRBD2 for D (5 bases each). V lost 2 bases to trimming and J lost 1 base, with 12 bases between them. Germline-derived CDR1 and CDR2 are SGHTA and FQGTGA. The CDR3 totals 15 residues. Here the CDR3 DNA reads TGTGCCAGCAGCTTAGAACTCGGGGCATCCTACGAGCAGTACTTC. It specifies CASSLELGASYEQYF.

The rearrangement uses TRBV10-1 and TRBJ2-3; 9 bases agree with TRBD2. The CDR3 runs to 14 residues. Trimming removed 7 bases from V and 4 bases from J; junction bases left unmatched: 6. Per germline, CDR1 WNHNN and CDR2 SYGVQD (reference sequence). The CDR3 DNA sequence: TGCGCCAGCACTGCGGGGGGGCAGCCAGATACGCAGTATTTT. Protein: CASTAGGQPDTQYF.

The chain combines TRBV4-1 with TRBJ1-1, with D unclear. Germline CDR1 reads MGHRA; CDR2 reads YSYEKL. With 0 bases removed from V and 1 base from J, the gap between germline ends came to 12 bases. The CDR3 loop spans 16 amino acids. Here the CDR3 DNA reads TGCGCCAGCAGCCAAGATCCGTGGACGGGGAACACTGAAGCTTTCTTT. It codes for CASSQDPWTGNTEAFF.

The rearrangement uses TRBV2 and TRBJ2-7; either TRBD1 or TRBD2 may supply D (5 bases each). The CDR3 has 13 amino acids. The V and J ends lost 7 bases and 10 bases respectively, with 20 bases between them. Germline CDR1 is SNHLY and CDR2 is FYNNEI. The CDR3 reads CASTRDQVYSQYF. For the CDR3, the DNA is TGTGCCAGCACTCGGGACCAGGTTTACTCCCAGTACTTC.

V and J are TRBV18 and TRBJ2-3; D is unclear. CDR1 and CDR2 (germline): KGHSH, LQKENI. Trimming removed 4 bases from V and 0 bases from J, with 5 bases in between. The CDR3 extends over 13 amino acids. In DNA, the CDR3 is TGTGCCAGCTCACTCGGTAGCACAGATACGCAGTATTTT. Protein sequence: CASSLGSTDTQYF.

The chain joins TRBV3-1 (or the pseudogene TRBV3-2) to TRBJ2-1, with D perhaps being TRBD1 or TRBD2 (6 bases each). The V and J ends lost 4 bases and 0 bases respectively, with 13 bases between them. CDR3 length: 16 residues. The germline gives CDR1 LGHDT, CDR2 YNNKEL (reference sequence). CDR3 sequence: CASSLLGGSSYNEQFF. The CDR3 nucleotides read TGTGCCAGCAGCCTCCTAGGGGGGAGCTCCTACAATGAGCAGTTCTTC.

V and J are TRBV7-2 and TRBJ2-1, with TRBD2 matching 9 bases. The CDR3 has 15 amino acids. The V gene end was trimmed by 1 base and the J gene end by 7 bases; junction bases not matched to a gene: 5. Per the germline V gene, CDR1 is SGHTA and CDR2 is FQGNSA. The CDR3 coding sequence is TGTGCCAGCAGCTTAGATGCGGGAGGGCCAAATGAGCAGTTCTTC. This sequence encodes CASSLDAGGPNEQFF.

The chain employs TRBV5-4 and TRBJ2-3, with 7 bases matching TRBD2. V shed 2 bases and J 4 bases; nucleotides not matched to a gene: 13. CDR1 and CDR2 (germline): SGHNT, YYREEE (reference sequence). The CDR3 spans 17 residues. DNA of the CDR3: TGTGCCAGCAGCTTCAAATCGGGAGGCAATGGGGCAGATACGCAGTATTTT. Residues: CASSFKSGGNGADTQYF.

Written as DNA, the CDR3 is TGTGCCAGCGGGGGGTGGCTAGCCAAAAACATTCAGTACTTC. This codes for CASGGWLAKNIQYF. This chain joins TRBV25-1 and TRBJ2-4, with a tentative D call TRBD2 (6 bases). The V end lost 8 bases, the J end lost 0 bases, and 11 bases lay between the germline ends. This CDR3 spans 14 amino acids. In germline, CDR1 is MGHDK, CDR2 SYGVNS.

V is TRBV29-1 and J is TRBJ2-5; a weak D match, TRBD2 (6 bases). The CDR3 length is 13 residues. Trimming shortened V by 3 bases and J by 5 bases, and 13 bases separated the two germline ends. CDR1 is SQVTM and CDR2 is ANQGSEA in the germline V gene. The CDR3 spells CSVEREIFETQYF. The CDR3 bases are TGCAGCGTTGAGCGGGAAATCTTTGAGACCCAGTACTTC.

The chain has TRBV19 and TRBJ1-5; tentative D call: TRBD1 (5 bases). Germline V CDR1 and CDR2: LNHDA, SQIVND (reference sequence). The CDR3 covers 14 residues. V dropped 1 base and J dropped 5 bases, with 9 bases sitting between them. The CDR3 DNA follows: TGTGCCAGTAGTATAGGAGGGGCACATCAGCCCCAGCATTTT. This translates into CASSIGGAHQPQHF.

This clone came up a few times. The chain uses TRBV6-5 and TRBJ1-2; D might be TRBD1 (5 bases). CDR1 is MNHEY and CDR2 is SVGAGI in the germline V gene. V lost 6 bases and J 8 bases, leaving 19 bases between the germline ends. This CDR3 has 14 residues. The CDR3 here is CASREGRTLGGYTF. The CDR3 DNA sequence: TGTGCCAGCAGGGAGGGACGGACCCTCGGGGGCTACACCTTC.

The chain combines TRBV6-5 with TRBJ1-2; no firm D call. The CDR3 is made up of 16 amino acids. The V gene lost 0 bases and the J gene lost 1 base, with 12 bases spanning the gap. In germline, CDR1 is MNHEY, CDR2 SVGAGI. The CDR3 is CASSYSIGEVNYGYTF. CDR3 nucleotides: TGTGCCAGCAGTTACTCGATCGGCGAGGTTAACTATGGCTACACCTTC.

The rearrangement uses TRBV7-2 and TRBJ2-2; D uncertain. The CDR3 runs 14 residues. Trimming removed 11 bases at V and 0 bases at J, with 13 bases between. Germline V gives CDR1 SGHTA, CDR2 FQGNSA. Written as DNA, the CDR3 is TGTGCCGTTCGCGGAGACGCGAACACCGGGGAGCTGTTTTTT. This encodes CAVRGDANTGELFF.

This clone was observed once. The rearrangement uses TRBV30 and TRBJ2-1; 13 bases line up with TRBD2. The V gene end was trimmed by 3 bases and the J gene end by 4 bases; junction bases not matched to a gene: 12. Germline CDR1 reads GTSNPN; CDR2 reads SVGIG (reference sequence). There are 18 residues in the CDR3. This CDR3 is CAWRGGLAGPSTYNEQFF. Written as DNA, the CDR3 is TGTGCCTGGAGGGGGGGACTAGCGGGACCTAGTACTTACAATGAGCAGTTCTTC.